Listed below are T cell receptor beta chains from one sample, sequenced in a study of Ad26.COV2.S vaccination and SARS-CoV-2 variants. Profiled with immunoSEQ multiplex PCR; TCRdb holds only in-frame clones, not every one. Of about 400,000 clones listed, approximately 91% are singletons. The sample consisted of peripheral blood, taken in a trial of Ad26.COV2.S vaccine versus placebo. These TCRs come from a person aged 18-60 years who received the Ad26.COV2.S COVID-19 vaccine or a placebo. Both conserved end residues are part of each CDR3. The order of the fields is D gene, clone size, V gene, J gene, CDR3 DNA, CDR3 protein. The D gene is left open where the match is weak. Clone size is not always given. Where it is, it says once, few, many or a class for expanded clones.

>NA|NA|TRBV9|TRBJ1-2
TGTGCCAGCAGCGCGATAAGTTGGGGGGACTCCTATGGCTACACCTTC
CASSAISWGDSYGYTF
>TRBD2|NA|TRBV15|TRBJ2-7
TGTGCCACCAGCAGAGGACTAGCGGGAGCGCTCGAGCAGTACTTC
CATSRGLAGALEQYF
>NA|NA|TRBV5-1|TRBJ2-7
TGCGCCAGCAGCTCGGGCCCCGGAGGGACCTACGAGCAGTACTTC
CASSSGPGGTYEQYF
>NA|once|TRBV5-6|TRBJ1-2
TGTGCCAGCAGCTTGGGGGGCTATGGCTACACCTTC
CASSLGGYGYTF
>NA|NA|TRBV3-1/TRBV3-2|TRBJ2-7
TGTGCCAGCAGCCAAGCCGGGACCCCGAGGGACTACGAGCAGTACTTC
CASSQAGTPRDYEQYF
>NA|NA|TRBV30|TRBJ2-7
TGTGCCTGGGACACAGGGTCCTACGAGCAGTACTTC
CAWDTGSYEQYF
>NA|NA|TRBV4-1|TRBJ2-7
TGCGCCAGCAGCCACGATATAGGCGATGTCGAGCAGTACTTC
CASSHDIGDVEQYF
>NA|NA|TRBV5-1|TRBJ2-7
TGCGCCAGCACCGGGACACCCTCCTACGAGCAGTACTTC
CASTGTPSYEQYF
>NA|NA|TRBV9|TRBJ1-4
TGTGCCAGCAGCGTAGCTGGGCAGGATAATGAAAAACTGTTTTTT
CASSVAGQDNEKLFF
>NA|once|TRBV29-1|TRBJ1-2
TGCAGCGGGGGAGGCGCTAACTATGGCTACACCTTC
CSGGGANYGYTF
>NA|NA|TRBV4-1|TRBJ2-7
TGCGCCAGCAGCCAAGTGGCAGGGGATCCCTACGAGCAGTACTTC
CASSQVAGDPYEQYF
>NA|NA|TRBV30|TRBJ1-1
TGTGCCTGGGTGGGCGATGGCACTGAAGCTTTCTTT
CAWVGDGTEAFF
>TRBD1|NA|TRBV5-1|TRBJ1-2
TGCGCCAGCAGCTTCGACAGGGGAACCAGGGACAACTATGGCTACACCTTC
CASSFDRGTRDNYGYTF
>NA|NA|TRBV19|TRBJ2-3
TGTGCCAGTAGTACTATAGCGGAACCTGACACAGATACGCAGTATTTT
CASSTIAEPDTDTQYF
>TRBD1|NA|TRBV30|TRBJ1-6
TGTGCCTGGAGTGGAGGGGACAGTTGGAATAATTCACCCCTCCACTTT
CAWSGGDSWNNSPLHF
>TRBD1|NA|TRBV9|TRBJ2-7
TGTGCCAGCAGCGTAGGAGAGGGGGCGGCCCACGAGCAGTACTTC
CASSVGEGAAHEQYF
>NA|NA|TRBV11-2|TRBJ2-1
TGTGCCAGCAGCTTTAGCGCAAACTCCTACAATGAGCAGTTCTTC
CASSFSANSYNEQFF
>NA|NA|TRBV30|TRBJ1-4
TGTGCCTGGACGGGCAGCTTTAATGAAAAACTGTTTTTT
CAWTGSFNEKLFF
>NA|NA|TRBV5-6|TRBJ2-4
TGTGCCAGCAGCTTTGGGTCAGGGAAAAACATTCAGTACTTC
CASSFGSGKNIQYF
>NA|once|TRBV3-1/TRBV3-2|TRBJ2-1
TGTGCCAGCAGTCGAAGGAGCTCCTACAATGAGCAGTTCTTC
CASSRRSSYNEQFF
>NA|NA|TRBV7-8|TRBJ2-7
TGTGCCAGCAGCTACCCAAGACGGGACACCTCCTACGAGCAGTACTTC
CASSYPRRDTSYEQYF
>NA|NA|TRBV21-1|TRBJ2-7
TGTGCCAGCAGCAAATGTCCGGGAGCAGCCTACGAGCAGTACTTC
CASSKCPGAAYEQYF
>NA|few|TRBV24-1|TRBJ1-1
TGTGCCACCAGTGACCGGGTGAACACTGAAGCTTTCTTT
CATSDRVNTEAFF
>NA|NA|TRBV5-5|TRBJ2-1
TGTGCCAGCAGCCTTAGCGGAGGCGCCTACAATGAGCAGTTCTTC
CASSLSGGAYNEQFF
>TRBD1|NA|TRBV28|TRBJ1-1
TGTGCCAGCAGTCTCCTCAGGGGGTTAAACACTGAAGCTTTCTTT
CASSLLRGLNTEAFF
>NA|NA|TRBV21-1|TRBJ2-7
TGTGCCAGCAGTTTTAGACAGGGGCCCTACGAGCAGTACTTC
CASSFRQGPYEQYF